Each of the 25 T cell receptor beta chains below was sequenced from the same sample in a study of T cells in Graves' hyperthyroidism and ophthalmopathy. Authors of the study amplified TCR beta CDR3 regions from RNA transcripts. First-round RT-PCR of the TCR CDR3 relied on the HTBI primer set. Using its own MiXCR run on the multiplex PCR reads, TCRdb lists one record per CDR3 protein. The table includes 500,000 to 650,000 distinct CDR3 sequences, about 20% detected once. The specimen sequenced was blood. These receptor sequences come from a man aged 40-55 years with Graves' ophthalmopathy.

V gene TRBV5-4 combines with J gene TRBJ2-1; 9 bases match TRBD2. Trimming cost V 4 bases and J 0 bases; bases outside gene matches: 11. Germline lookup yields CDR1 SGHNT and CDR2 YYREEE (reference sequence). This CDR3 is 18 amino acids long. CDR3 in DNA: TGTGCCAGCAGCCCCGGACTGGCGGGGGGGAGCTCCTACAATGAGCAGTTCTTC. It is translated as CASSPGLAGGSSYNEQFF.

The rearrangement uses TRBV28 and TRBJ1-6, with a weak D call TRBD1 (6 bases). The CDR3 loop spans 12 amino acids. V was shortened by 6 bases and J by 14 bases, with 14 bases between the two germline ends. The germline CDR1 and CDR2 sequences are MDHEN and SYDVKM. The CDR3 spells CASREEGHSLHF. The CDR3 DNA reads as TGTGCCAGCAGAGAAGAGGGACACTCCCTCCACTTT. The whole variable domain, remainder taken from reference TRBV28 and TRBJ1-6, is DVKVTQSSRYLVKRTGEKVFLECVQDMDHENMFWYRQDPGLGLRLIYFSYDVKMKEKGDIPEGYSVSREKKERFSLILESASTNQTSMYLCASREEGHSLHFGNGTRLTVT.

This clonotype appeared many times. The rearrangement joins TRBV12-3 or TRBV12-4 to TRBJ1-2, with TRBD1 identical over 10 bases. Unmatched junction bases numbered 6, after V lost 5 bases and J lost 6 bases. The CDR3 runs to 14 residues. CDR3 nucleotide sequence: TGTGCCAGCAGTGGGACCGGGACAGGGGATGGCTACACCTTC. Its protein product is CASSGTGTGDGYTF.

The chain employs TRBV19 and TRBJ2-2; 8 bases are a match to TRBD2. The CDR3 runs 17 residues. CDR1 and CDR2 (germline): LNHDA, SQIVND (reference sequence). V dropped 8 bases and J dropped 0; count of bases not matched to a gene: 11. CDR3 nucleotides: TGTGCCAGTCGGGAAAGCGGGAGTCCCTCGAACACCGGGGAGCTGTTTTTT. It encodes CASRESGSPSNTGELFF.

J is TRBJ1-5 and V is TRBV29-1; tentative D call: TRBD1 (6 bases). This CDR3 has 14 residues. Germline CDR1 reads SQVTM; CDR2 reads ANQGSEA. The V gene lost 4 bases and the J gene lost 2 bases, with 12 bases spanning the gap. The DNA of the CDR3 is TGCAGCGTTGGTATGGGGGCCGGCAATCAGCCCCAGCATTTT. Translated, it gives CSVGMGAGNQPQHF.

The rearrangement joins TRBV19 to TRBJ2-7; D not certain. This CDR3 has 12 amino acids. In germline, CDR1 is LNHDA, CDR2 SQIVND (reference sequence). Trimming took off 8 bases at V and 2 bases at J, with 10 bases between the two ends. The CDR3 DNA reads as TGTGCCAGTGCAGGTTCCACCTACGAGCAGTACTTC. Amino acids: CASAGSTYEQYF.

This clonotype has more than one count but fewer than ten. The chain recombines TRBV19 with TRBJ1-2, with D unclear. With 3 bases removed from V and 6 bases from J, the gap between germline ends came to 11 bases. Per germline, CDR1 LNHDA and CDR2 SQIVND (reference sequence). The CDR3 is 13 amino acids. The CDR3 DNA reads as TGTGCCAGTAGTATTTGGCTAAGAGATGGCTACACCTTC. This sequence encodes CASSIWLRDGYTF.

To note about this clonotype: Since a much larger clone is just one base distant, this may be a read error. The J gene is TRBJ2-4, the V gene TRBV18; D tentatively fits TRBD1 or TRBD2 (5 bases each). The V gene's germline CDR1 is KGHSH and CDR2 LQKENI. The CDR3 runs 14 residues. CDR3: CASSHEGRENIQCF. CDR3 in DNA: TGTGCCAGCTCACACGAGGGACGGGAAAACATTCAGTGCTTC.

This clonotype was recorded a few times. This chain joins TRBV20-1 and TRBJ2-7; D is perhaps TRBD1 (5 bases). The CDR3 sequence is 12 residues long. Germline CDR1 reads DFQATT; CDR2 reads SNEGSKA (reference sequence). Trimming left V 2 bases short and J 4 bases short, with 9 bases between. This CDR3 reads CSARLGAYEQYF. For the CDR3, the DNA is TGCAGTGCTAGACTAGGGGCTTACGAGCAGTACTTC.

The chain has TRBV4-2 and TRBJ2-2, with D possibly TRBD2 on 5 matching bases. The germline CDR1 and CDR2 sequences are LGHNA and YNFKEQ. This CDR3 spans 15 amino acids. Trimming shortened V by 1 base and J by 5 bases, and 11 bases separated the two germline ends. CDR3 loop: CASSQVVGGTGELFF. The CDR3 nucleotides read TGTGCCAGCAGCCAAGTTGTAGGAGGTACCGGGGAGCTGTTTTTT.

This clonotype was seen more than once but under ten times. The genes are TRBV30 and TRBJ2-3; D may match TRBD1 or TRBD2 (6 bases each). CDR3 length: 12 amino acids. Germline values: CDR1 GTSNPN, CDR2 SVGIG (reference sequence). V shed 4 bases and J shed 7 bases, with 12 bases lying between them. CDR3 amino acids: CAWTEGGHTQYF. Written as DNA, the CDR3 is TGTGCCTGGACGGAAGGGGGGCATACGCAGTATTTT.

This clonotype showed up many times. The chain recombines TRBV27 with TRBJ2-2; 7 bases agree with TRBD1. The CDR3 runs 16 residues. Germline-derived CDR1 and CDR2 are MNHEY and SMNVEV (reference sequence). With V trimmed by 3 bases and J by 1 base, 5 bases remained unmatched. Written as DNA, the CDR3 is TGTGCCAGCAGTTTTGACAGGGCAGGGAACACCGGGGAGCTGTTTTTT. This translates into CASSFDRAGNTGELFF.

The sample holds many counts of this clonotype. The chain has TRBV20-1 and TRBJ1-1, with D unresolved. The CDR3 runs to 14 residues. The germline V gene has CDR1 DFQATT and CDR2 SNEGSKA (reference sequence). Trimming left V 4 bases short and J 2 bases short, with 14 bases between. The CDR3 DNA sequence: TGCAGTGCTAAACGAGGAGAAAGCAACACTGAAGCTTTCTTT. Translated, it gives CSAKRGESNTEAFF.

The table lists this clonotype with many counts. CDR3 in amino acids: CASSRPAREQYF. The CDR3 bases are TGTGCCAGCAGTCGACCCGCGAGGGAGCAGTACTTC. The chain couples TRBV12-3 or TRBV12-4 to TRBJ2-7; D call uncertain. CDR3 length equals 12 residues. V shed 5 bases and J shed 7 bases, with 12 bases lying between them.

This clonotype was picked up a small number of times. This rearrangement joins TRBV30 to TRBJ1-4; TRBD1 matches at 8 bases. The CDR3 sequence is 14 residues long. J gave up 6 bases and V 1 base, and 4 bases lay outside the gene matches. CDR1 and CDR2 from the germline V gene are GTSNPN and SVGIG (reference sequence). The CDR3: CAWSAQGVDEKLFF. The CDR3 nucleotides are TGTGCCTGGAGTGCACAGGGGGTAGATGAAAAACTGTTTTTT.

With regard to this clonotype: This may arise from a read error, as a much more abundant clone is one base away. V is TRBV11-2 and J is TRBJ2-1; 9 nucleotides agree with TRBD1. Germline V lookup: CDR1 SGHAT, CDR2 FQNNGV. This CDR3 region has 16 residues. The CDR3 nucleotides read TGTGCCAGCAGTAGACCCGGGACAGGGTCCTGCAATGAGCAGTTCTTC. Translating gives CASSRPGTGSCNEQFF.

This clonotype was seen at least ten times. The V and J genes are TRBV7-8 and TRBJ2-4; 8 positions match TRBD2. CDR3 length: 19 residues. From germline, CDR1 is SGHVS and CDR2 FQNEAQ. With V trimmed by 4 bases and J by 3 bases, 17 bases remained unmatched. The chain's CDR3 is CASSYQAAGGVMDKNIQYF. In DNA form, the CDR3 reads TGTGCCAGCAGCTACCAGGCGGCGGGAGGAGTGATGGACAAAAACATTCAGTACTTC.

About this clonotype: A much larger clone lies one base from this, so it may be a read error. The V gene is TRBV5-1, the J gene TRBJ1-1; tentative D call: TRBD1 (6 bases). There are 14 residues in the CDR3. Germline V CDR1 and CDR2: SGHRS, YFSETQ. The V and J ends lost 0 bases and 7 bases respectively, with 13 bases between them. CDR3 nucleotide sequence: TGCGCCAGCAGCTTGGCGGGAGGGGGAATTGAAGCTTTCTTT. Its protein is CASSLAGGGIEAFF.

In its sample, this clonotype was seen a few times. The genes are TRBV20-1 and TRBJ1-2, with D maybe TRBD1 (5 bases). Germline V gene sequence: CDR1 DFQATT, CDR2 SNEGSKA (reference sequence). The CDR3 has 13 residues. Trimming removed 1 base at V and 8 bases at J, with 14 bases between. CDR3 in amino acids: CSARGGPERGYTF. CDR3 sequence (DNA): TGCAGTGCTAGAGGGGGACCCGAAAGGGGCTACACCTTC.

This clonotype was seen only a few times. The chain combines TRBV7-9 with TRBJ2-3; 7 positions match TRBD2. Germline CDR1 and CDR2: SEHNR and FQNEAQ (reference sequence). The CDR3 runs to 14 residues. Germline trimming cut 5 bases from V and 6 bases from J; bases unmatched to any gene: 8. In nucleotides, the CDR3 is TGTGCCAGCAGCCCCCAAGCGGGGACGGATACGCAGTATTTT. It specifies CASSPQAGTDTQYF.

This sequence joins TRBV6-1 and TRBJ2-1; 9 bases agree with TRBD2. There are 14 residues in the CDR3. From germline, CDR1 is MNHNS and CDR2 SASEGT. The V gene end was trimmed by 8 bases and the J gene end by 9 bases; junction bases not matched to a gene: 11. The DNA of the CDR3 is TGTGCCAGCTGCACTAGCGGGTCTAAGGGTGAGCAGTTCTTC. Its translation: CASCTSGSKGEQFF.

This clonotype appeared once. The genes are TRBV6-1 and TRBJ2-3; 7 bases agree with TRBD1. The CDR3 covers 12 residues. The germline CDR1 and CDR2 sequences are MNHNS and SASEGT. V lost 11 bases to trimming and J lost 4 bases; unmatched junction nucleotides: 6. The DNA of the CDR3 is TGTGCCGGATCTCAGGGGGCAGATACGCAGTATTTT. Amino acids: CAGSQGADTQYF.

This clonotype appeared a few times. J is TRBJ1-6 and V is TRBV20-1, with D perhaps matching TRBD1 (5 bases). Trimming shortened V by 0 bases and J by 2 bases, and 11 bases separated the two germline ends. Germline V gene lookup returns CDR1 DFQATT and CDR2 SNEGSKA (reference sequence). The CDR3 is made up of 16 amino acids. The CDR3, as DNA: TGCAGTGCTAGAGATGGGGGGTCTCCCTATAATTCACCCCTCCACTTT. It codes for CSARDGGSPYNSPLHF.

This clonotype was seen many times. The rearrangement uses TRBV11-2 and TRBJ1-1; D remains ambiguous. Germline loops: CDR1 SGHAT, CDR2 FQNNGV. The CDR3 covers 12 residues. V dropped 5 bases and J dropped 5 bases, with 9 bases sitting between them. CDR3 bases: TGTGCCAGCAGCCTCCCAGCTACTGAAGCTTTCTTT. It translates to CASSLPATEAFF.

This clonotype was counted many times. V gene TRBV2 combines with J gene TRBJ2-7; the match to TRBD2 covers 8 bases. In germline, CDR1 is SNHLY, CDR2 FYNNEI. The CDR3 sequence is 16 residues long. V was clipped by 7 bases and J by 3 bases; unmatched bases: 14. The CDR3 sequence is CASIEGVGTSSYEQYF. The CDR3 bases are TGTGCCAGCATAGAGGGAGTCGGGACTAGTAGCTACGAGCAGTACTTC.